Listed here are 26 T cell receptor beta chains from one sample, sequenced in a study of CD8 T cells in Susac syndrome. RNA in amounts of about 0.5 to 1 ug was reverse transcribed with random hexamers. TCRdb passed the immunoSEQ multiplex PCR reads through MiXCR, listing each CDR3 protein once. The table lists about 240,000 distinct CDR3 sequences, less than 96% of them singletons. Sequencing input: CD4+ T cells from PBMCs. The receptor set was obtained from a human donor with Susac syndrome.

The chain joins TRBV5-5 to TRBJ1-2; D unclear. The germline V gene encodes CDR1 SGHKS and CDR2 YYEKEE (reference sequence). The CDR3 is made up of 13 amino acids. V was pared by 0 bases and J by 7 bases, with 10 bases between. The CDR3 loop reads CASSLGALRGYTF. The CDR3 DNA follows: TGTGCCAGCAGCTTGGGGGCACTCCGTGGCTACACCTTC.

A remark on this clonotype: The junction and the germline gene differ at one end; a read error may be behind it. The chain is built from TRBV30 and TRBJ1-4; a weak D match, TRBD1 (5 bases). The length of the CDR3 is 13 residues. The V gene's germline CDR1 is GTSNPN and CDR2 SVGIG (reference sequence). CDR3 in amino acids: CAGGRTTYEKLFF. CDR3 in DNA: TGTGCCGGGGGACGGACAACTTATGAAAAACTGTTTTTT.

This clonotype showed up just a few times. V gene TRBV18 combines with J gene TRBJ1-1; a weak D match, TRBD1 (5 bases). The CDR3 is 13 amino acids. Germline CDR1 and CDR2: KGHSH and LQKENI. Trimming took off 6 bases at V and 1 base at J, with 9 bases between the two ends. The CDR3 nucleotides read TGTGCCAGCTCCCGAGGGGAGAACACTGAAGCTTTCTTT. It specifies CASSRGENTEAFF.

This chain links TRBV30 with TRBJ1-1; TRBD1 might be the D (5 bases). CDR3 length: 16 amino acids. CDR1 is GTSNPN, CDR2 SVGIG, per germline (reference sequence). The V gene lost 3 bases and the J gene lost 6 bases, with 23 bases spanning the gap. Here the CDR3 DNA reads TGTGCCTGGAGGGCGTTTGACTTGCATCCCAGGGCTGAAGCTTTCTTT. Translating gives CAWRAFDLHPRAEAFF.

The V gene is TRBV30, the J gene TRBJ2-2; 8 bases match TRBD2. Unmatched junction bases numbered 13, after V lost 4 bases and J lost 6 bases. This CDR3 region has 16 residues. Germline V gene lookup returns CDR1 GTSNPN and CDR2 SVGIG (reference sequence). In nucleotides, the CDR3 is TGTGCCTGGAATACTTTTATGGCTAGCGGGCCCGGGGAGCTGTTTTTT. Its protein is CAWNTFMASGPGELFF.

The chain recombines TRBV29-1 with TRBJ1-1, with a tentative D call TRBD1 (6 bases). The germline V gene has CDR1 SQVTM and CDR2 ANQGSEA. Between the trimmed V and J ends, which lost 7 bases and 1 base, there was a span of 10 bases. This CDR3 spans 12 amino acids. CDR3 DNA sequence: TGCAGCGCTACGGGACAGAACACTGAAGCTTTCTTT. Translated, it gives CSATGQNTEAFF.

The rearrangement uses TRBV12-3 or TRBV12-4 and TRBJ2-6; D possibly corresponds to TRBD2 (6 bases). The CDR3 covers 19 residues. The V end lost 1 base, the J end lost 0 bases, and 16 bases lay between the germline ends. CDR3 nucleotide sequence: TGTGCCAGCAGTTTAGTCCTCGGGACTGGGGTCTCTGGGGCCAACGTCCTGACTTTC. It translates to CASSLVLGTGVSGANVLTF.

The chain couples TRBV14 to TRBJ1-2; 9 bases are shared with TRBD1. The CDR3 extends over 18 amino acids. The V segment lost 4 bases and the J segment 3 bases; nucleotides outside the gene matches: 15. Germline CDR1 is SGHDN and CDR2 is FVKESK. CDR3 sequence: CASSPGQGRPGLYYGYTF. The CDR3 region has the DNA TGTGCCAGCAGCCCGGGACAGGGCCGTCCCGGTTTATACTATGGCTACACCTTC.

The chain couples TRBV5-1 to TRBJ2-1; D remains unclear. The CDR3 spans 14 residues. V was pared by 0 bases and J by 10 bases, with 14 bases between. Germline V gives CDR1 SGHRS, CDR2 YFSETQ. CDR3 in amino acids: CASSLGLGRYEQFF. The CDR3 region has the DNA TGCGCCAGCAGCTTGGGCCTCGGGCGATACGAGCAGTTCTTC.

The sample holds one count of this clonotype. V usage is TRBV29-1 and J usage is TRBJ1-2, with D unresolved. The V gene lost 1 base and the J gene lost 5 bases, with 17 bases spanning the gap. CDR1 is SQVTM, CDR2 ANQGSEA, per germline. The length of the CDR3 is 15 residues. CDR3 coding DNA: TGCAGCGTTGAAGGGGGTATGACGTTCGGGTATGGCTACACCTTC. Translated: CSVEGGMTFGYGYTF.

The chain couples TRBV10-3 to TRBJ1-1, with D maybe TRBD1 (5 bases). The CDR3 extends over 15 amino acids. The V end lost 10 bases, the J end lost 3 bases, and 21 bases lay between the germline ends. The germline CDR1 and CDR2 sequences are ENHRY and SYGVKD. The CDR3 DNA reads TGTGCCAGCGCAGGGATCCGGGGCATAGACACTGAAGCTTTCTTT. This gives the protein CASAGIRGIDTEAFF.

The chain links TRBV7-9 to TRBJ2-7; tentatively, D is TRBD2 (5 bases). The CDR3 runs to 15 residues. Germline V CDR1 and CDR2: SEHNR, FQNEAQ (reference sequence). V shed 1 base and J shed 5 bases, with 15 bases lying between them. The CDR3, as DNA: TGTGCCAGCAGCTTAGTCCCAGGACTCCCCAACGAGCAGTACTTC. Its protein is CASSLVPGLPNEQYF.

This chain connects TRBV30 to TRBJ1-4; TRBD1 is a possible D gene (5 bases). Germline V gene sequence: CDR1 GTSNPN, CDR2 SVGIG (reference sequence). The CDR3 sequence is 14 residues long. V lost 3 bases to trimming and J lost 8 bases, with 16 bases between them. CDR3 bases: TGTGCCTGGAGGGTAACGGGGGGGAGCGAAAAACTGTTTTTT. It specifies CAWRVTGGSEKLFF.

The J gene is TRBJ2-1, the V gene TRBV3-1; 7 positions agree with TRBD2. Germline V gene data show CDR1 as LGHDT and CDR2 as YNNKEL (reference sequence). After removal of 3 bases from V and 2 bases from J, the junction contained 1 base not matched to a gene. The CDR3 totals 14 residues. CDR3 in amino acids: CASSQSGAYNEQFF. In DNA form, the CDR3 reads TGTGCCAGCAGCCAGAGCGGGGCCTACAATGAGCAGTTCTTC.

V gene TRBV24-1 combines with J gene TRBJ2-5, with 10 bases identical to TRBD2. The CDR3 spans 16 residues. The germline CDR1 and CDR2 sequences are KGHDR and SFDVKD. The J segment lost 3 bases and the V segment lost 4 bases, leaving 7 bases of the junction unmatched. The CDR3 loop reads CATSESGLADKETQYF. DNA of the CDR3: TGTGCCACCAGTGAATCCGGACTAGCGGACAAAGAGACCCAGTACTTC.

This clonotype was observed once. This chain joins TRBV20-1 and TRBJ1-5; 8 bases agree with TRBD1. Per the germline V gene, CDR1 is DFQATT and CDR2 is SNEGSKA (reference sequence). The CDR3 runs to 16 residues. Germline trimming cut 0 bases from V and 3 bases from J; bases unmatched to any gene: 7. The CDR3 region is CSARDPTGANNQPQHF. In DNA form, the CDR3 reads TGCAGTGCTAGAGACCCGACAGGGGCCAACAATCAGCCCCAGCATTTT.

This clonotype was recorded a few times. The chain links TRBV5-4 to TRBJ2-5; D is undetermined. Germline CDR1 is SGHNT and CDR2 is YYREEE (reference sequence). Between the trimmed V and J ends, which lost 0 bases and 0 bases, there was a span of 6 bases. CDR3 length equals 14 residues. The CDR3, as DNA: TGTGCCAGCAGCTTGGGGACCTACCAAGAGACCCAGTACTTC. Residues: CASSLGTYQETQYF.

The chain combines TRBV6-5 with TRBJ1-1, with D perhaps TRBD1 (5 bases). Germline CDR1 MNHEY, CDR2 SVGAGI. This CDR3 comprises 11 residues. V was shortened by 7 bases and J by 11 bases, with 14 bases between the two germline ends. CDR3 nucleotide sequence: TGTGCCAGCATCCAGGGAAGGTCGGCTTTCTTT. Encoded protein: CASIQGRSAFF.

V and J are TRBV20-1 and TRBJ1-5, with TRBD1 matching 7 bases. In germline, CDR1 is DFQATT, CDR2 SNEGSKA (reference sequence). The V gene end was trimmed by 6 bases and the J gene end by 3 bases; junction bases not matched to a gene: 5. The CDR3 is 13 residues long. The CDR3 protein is CSAPDRDNQPQHF. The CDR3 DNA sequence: TGCAGTGCCCCTGACAGGGACAATCAGCCCCAGCATTTT.

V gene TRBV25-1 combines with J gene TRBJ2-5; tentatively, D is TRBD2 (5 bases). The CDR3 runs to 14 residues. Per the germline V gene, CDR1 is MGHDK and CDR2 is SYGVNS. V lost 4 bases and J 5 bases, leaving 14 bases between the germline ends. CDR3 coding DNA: TGTGCCAGCAGTGTATCAGCGGCCCACGAGACCCAGTACTTC. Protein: CASSVSAAHETQYF.

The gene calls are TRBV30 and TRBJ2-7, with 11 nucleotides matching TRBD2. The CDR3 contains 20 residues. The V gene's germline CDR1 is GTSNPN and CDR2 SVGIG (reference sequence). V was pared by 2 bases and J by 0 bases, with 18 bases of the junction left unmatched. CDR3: CAWSPKPGLAAKRSSYEQYF. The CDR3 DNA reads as TGTGCCTGGAGTCCTAAACCGGGACTAGCGGCCAAGCGTAGCTCCTACGAGCAGTACTTC. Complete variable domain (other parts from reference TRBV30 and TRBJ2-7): SQTIHQWPATLVQPVGSPLSLECTVEGTSNPNLYWYRQAAGRGLQLLFYSVGIGQISSEVPQNLSASRPQDRQFILSSKKLLLSDSGFYLCAWSPKPGLAAKRSSYEQYFGPGTRLTVT.

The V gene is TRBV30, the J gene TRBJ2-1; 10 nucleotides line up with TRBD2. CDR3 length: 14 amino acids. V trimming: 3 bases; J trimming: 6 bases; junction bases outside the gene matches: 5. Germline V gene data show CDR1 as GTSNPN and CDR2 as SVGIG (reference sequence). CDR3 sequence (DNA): TGTGCCTGGAGAGCTAGCGGGAGCCGCAATGAGCAGTTCTTC. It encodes CAWRASGSRNEQFF.

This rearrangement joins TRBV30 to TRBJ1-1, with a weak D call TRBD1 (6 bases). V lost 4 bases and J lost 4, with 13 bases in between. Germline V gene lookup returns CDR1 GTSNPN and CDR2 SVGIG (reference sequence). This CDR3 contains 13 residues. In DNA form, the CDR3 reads TGTGCCTGGAATAGGTTAGGGGGCACTGAAGCTTTCTTT. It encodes CAWNRLGGTEAFF.

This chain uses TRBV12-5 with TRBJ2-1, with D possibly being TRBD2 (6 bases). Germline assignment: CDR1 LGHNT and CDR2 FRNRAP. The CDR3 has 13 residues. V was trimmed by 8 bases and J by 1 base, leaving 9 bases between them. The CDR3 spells CASKGRSYNEQFF. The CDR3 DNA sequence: TGTGCTAGTAAGGGGAGGTCCTACAATGAGCAGTTCTTC.

The DNA of the CDR3 is TGTGCCTGGGGGGGTAAATATGGCTACACCTTC. It encodes CAWGGKYGYTF. This chain connects TRBV30 to TRBJ1-2; D may be TRBD1 (5 bases). The CDR3 spans 11 residues. V lost 5 bases, J lost 5 bases, and 9 bases lay in between. In germline, CDR1 is GTSNPN, CDR2 SVGIG (reference sequence).

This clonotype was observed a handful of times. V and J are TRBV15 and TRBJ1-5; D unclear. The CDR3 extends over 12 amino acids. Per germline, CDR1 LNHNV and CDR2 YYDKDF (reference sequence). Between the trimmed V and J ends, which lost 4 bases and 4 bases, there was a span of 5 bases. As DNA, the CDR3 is TGTGCCACCAGCACTTTTAATCAGCCCCAGCATTTT. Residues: CATSTFNQPQHF.